This T cell receptor (beta chain) was recovered during a study of T-cell reconstitution after alpha-beta-depleted transplantation in children. Study conclusions and caveats: A year had passed since transplant, and T-cell counts and diversity by then came mostly from newly produced T cells.

This clonotype was observed a handful of times. Antigen: not known. Germline V gene lookup returns CDR1 MNHEY and CDR2 SVGAGI. The CDR3 totals 13 residues. The V end lost 6 bases, the J end lost 5 bases, and 11 bases lay between the germline ends. Unique molecular identifiers were used to barcode this TCRbeta library. MiXCR, applied by TCRdb to the PCR reads, yields one record per CDR3 protein. The sample yields just under 350,000 distinct CDR3 sequences, around 15% seen once. This receptor was identified in a male patient aged 2 to 9 who had a stem cell transplant for acute lymphoblastic leukemia, so the T cells may come from the graft donor. This sample comprised PBMCs, mostly from graft donor cells, obtained 360 days after TCRalphabeta/CD19-depleted stem cell transplant. The rearrangement joins TRBV6-5 to TRBJ1-5; D is ambiguous. The CDR3 reads CASSYGRDQPQHF. The CDR3, as DNA: TGTGCCAGCAGCTACGGGCGAGATCAGCCCCAGCATTTT.